A selection of T cell receptor beta chains follows, all from one sample in a study of CD8 T cells in Susac syndrome. Using its own MiXCR run on the immunoSEQ multiplex PCR reads, TCRdb lists one record per CDR3 protein. Of more than 110,000 distinct CDR3 sequences listed, 90% to 95% were seen once; the top ten hold approximately 0.3%. The sequencing input was CD8+ T cells from PBMCs. The receptors here all came from a human donor in good health. Both conserved end residues are part of each CDR3. Each record gives: J gene, V gene, CDR3 protein.

TRBJ2-5 TRBV7-6 CASSFLGVVETQYF
TRBJ1-1 TRBV4-1 CASSQWTGNTEAFF
TRBJ2-1 TRBV29-1 CSVEILAGDDEQFF
TRBJ1-1 TRBV4-2 CASSHVSEEGAEAFF
TRBJ2-1 TRBV18 CASSPPDAGRFLEQFF
TRBJ2-1 TRBV29-1 CSVEDWASGRIYNEQFF
TRBJ2-7 TRBV20-1 CSAREIDSAYEQYF
TRBJ2-1 TRBV15 CATSDFAGIYNEQFF
TRBJ2-5 TRBV28 CASSLRGTGLQETQYF
TRBJ1-2 TRBV15 CATSREEAYDGYTF
TRBJ2-1 TRBV3-1 CASSQSGQGPYNEQFF
TRBJ2-7 TRBV28 CASSFRGLSYEQYF
TRBJ1-2 TRBV19 CASRGMIYGYTF
TRBJ1-5 TRBV29-1 CSVAGRPSNQPQHF
TRBJ2-7 TRBV6-5 CASSYLGGDSYEQYF
TRBJ1-1 TRBV9 CASSDGFEAFF
TRBJ2-1 TRBV5-6 CASSLYSPGEQFF
TRBJ2-7 TRBV7-9 CASSLDAGLSEQYF
TRBJ2-7 TRBV19 CATALAGGPYEQYF
TRBJ2-5 TRBV15 CATSREGHQETQYF
TRBJ2-7 TRBV27 CASSLGGLRSYEQYF
TRBJ2-1 TRBV7-2 CASSIILAGTYNEQFF
TRBJ2-3 TRBV27 CASRLAGESTDTQYF
TRBJ2-1 TRBV24-1 CATGPGEQVLGEQFF
TRBJ2-1 TRBV15 CATSGDLGSYNEQFF
TRBJ2-7 TRBV27 CASSLLAESYEQYF
TRBJ2-3 TRBV28 CASSREQGTDTQYF
TRBJ2-7 TRBV4-3 CASSQSTQVSYEQYF
TRBJ2-7 TRBV27 CASSWGPSYEQYF
TRBJ1-2 TRBV20-1 CSASRGLVRGLRDYGYTF
TRBJ2-5 TRBV7-9 CASTELGETQYF
TRBJ2-1 TRBV7-9 CASSFVAGGPRDEQFF
TRBJ2-7 TRBV4-3 CASSQEVAGAYEQYF
TRBJ2-4 TRBV7-3 CASSPWAGEGNIQYF
TRBJ2-7 TRBV6-1 CASSQYGSYEQYF
TRBJ2-7 TRBV30 CAWSSTSGYEQYF
TRBJ1-1 TRBV5-1 CASSLADTEAFF
TRBJ2-7 TRBV27 CASSLLSSGGPYEQYF
TRBJ2-3 TRBV11-1 CASSRTGTGLIDTQYF
TRBJ1-2 TRBV20-1 CSAFGGNYGYTF
TRBJ2-7 TRBV7-8 CASSSGQGNSYEQYF
TRBJ2-1 TRBV6-5 CASSYGTEDNEQFF
TRBJ2-1 TRBV27 CASRPGLINEQFF
TRBJ2-1 TRBV29-1 CSGVHGGRDYNEQFF
TRBJ1-5 TRBV3-1 CASSLHENQPQHF